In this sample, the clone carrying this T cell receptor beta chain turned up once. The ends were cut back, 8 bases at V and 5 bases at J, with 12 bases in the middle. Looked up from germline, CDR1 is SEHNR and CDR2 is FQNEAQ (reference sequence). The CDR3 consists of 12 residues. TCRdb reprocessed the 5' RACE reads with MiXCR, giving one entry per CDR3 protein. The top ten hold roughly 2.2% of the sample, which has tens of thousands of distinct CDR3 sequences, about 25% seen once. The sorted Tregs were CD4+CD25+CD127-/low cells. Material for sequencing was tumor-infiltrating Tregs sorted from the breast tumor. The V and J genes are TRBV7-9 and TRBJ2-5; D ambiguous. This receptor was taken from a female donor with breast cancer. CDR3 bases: TGTGCCAGCTCCCTGGGTTTGGAGACCCAGTACTTC. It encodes CASSLGLETQYF.